This T cell receptor beta chain came from a study of cytomegalovirus exposure and HLA in healthy donors. General study findings and limits: Investigators reported some 150 TCR beta chains as tied to cytomegalovirus. Many donors carried some public TCRs, although rarity characterized most TCR sequences.

V lost 2 bases, J lost 4 bases, and 5 bases stayed unmatched. CDR1 SGHRS and CDR2 YFSETQ come from the germline V gene. This CDR3 is 15 amino acids long. Data came from immunoSEQ multiplex PCR; TCRdb stores just in-frame clones and leaves some out. This sample carries about 180,000 clones, around nine tenths of them seen once, and the ten largest clones take approximately 2.6%. As to this clone: Antigen: not known.

The sequence was collected from a man between 18 and 29 years old in good health and CMV-seropositive. The gene calls are TRBV5-1 and TRBJ1-2, with 10 bases aligning to TRBD1. The sample consisted of PBMCs. The CDR3 protein is CASSLGQGESYGYTF. The DNA of the CDR3 is TGCGCCAGCAGCTTAGGACAGGGGGAGAGCTATGGCTACACCTTC.